The 13 T cell receptor beta chains given below trace back to one sample, sequenced in a study of T cell responses to AZD1222 COVID-19 vaccine. The table came from immunoSEQ multiplex PCR; TCRdb's copy has only in-frame clones and leaves some out. Among more than 150,000 clones listed, 75% to 90% were seen once. The source was peripheral blood, collected after recovery from COVID-19. The origin of the receptors is an adult who had recovered from COVID-19.

The chain is built from TRBV6-5 and TRBJ2-5; tentative D call: TRBD1 (6 bases). The CDR3 extends over 14 amino acids. V lost 8 bases, J lost 0 bases, and 13 bases lay in between. Germline loops: CDR1 MNHEY, CDR2 SVGAGI. For the CDR3, the DNA is TGTGCCAGCCAAGATCAGGGGTACCAAGAGACCCAGTACTTC. It encodes CASQDQGYQETQYF.

J is TRBJ1-2 and V is TRBV28, with 9 bases matching TRBD1. CDR3 length: 15 amino acids. V trimming: 1 base; J trimming: 2 bases; junction bases outside the gene matches: 2. The germline gives CDR1 MDHEN, CDR2 SYDVKM. Written as DNA, the CDR3 is TGTGCCAGCAGTTTATCCGGACAGGGGAACTATGGCTACACCTTC. Encoded protein: CASSLSGQGNYGYTF.

The chain couples TRBV28 to TRBJ2-5, with 9 bases aligning to TRBD1. The CDR3 is 15 amino acids. The V segment lost 6 bases and the J segment 5 bases; nucleotides outside the gene matches: 10. Germline CDR1 and CDR2: MDHEN and SYDVKM. CDR3 in DNA: TGTGCCAGCAGCTCCGGGACAGGGTATATGGAGACCCAGTACTTC. Translating gives CASSSGTGYMETQYF.

CDR3 sequence (DNA): TGTGCCAGCAGCTTAGGGACCGCCGGAGAGACCCAGTACTTC. Translated: CASSLGTAGETQYF. This chain connects TRBV7-3 to TRBJ2-5; either TRBD1 or TRBD2 may supply D (5 bases each). The CDR3 loop spans 14 amino acids. Trimming took off 2 bases at V and 4 bases at J, with 11 bases between the two ends. Germline-derived CDR1 and CDR2 are SGHTA and FQGTGA.

This clone was recorded a few times. V and J are TRBV2 and TRBJ2-7; D is perhaps TRBD2 (6 bases). The V end lost 8 bases, the J end lost 2 bases, and 19 bases lay between the germline ends. The V gene's germline CDR1 is SNHLY and CDR2 FYNNEI. The CDR3 extends over 15 amino acids. CDR3 sequence (DNA): TGTGCCAGCTGTCCTCGGAGGGAGGCCACCTACGAGCAGTACTTC. Protein sequence: CASCPRREATYEQYF.

The V and J genes are TRBV6-5 and TRBJ1-1; D remains ambiguous. The germline V gene encodes CDR1 MNHEY and CDR2 SVGAGI. The CDR3 runs 14 residues. Between the trimmed V and J ends, which lost 6 bases and 10 bases, there was a span of 21 bases. The CDR3 DNA reads TGTGCCAGCAGCTCAGACGGACCTGGGGTGGTAGCTTTCTTT. Protein product: CASSSDGPGVVAFF.

V gene TRBV9 combines with J gene TRBJ1-5, with D maybe TRBD1 (5 bases). V gave up 0 bases and J gave up 0 bases, with 7 bases separating them. The CDR3 contains 15 residues. CDR1 SGDLS and CDR2 YYNGEE come from the germline V gene. CDR3: CASSVEGHSNQPQHF. In DNA form, the CDR3 reads TGTGCCAGCAGCGTAGAGGGGCATAGCAATCAGCCCCAGCATTTT.

The chain combines TRBV9 with TRBJ2-2, with TRBD1 matching over 9 bases. The germline gives CDR1 SGDLS, CDR2 YYNGEE. The ends lost 4 bases at V and 6 bases at J; junction bases unmatched: 10. The CDR3 runs 16 residues. The CDR3 DNA sequence: TGTGCCAGCAGCCTCACCGGGACAGGGCTAGCCGGGGAGCTGTTTTTT. It specifies CASSLTGTGLAGELFF.

This chain connects TRBV2 to TRBJ2-5; D is unresolved. V was shortened by 2 bases and J by 5 bases, with 12 bases between the two germline ends. The CDR3 extends over 14 amino acids. CDR1 is SNHLY, CDR2 FYNNEI, per germline. The CDR3 DNA follows: TGTGCCAGCAGTGAAAACGCGCTAGGGGAGACCCAGTACTTC. Protein: CASSENALGETQYF.

This clone was found once. The chain has TRBV21-1 and TRBJ1-1. TRBV21-1 is assigned pseudogene status. This CDR3 has 19 amino acids. The CDR3 DNA reads TGTGCCAGCAGCAATATTTTTGCAGCAGGGAGGCGGGCGAACACTGAAGCTTTCTTT. Protein: CASSNIFAAGRRANTEAFF.

V is TRBV7-2 and J is TRBJ2-2; possible D gene TRBD1, 5 bases. The germline V gene encodes CDR1 SGHTA and CDR2 FQGNSA. The CDR3 has 17 residues. V lost 5 bases and J lost 5, with 21 bases in between. Here the CDR3 DNA reads TGTGCCAGCAGCCCCCCGGGTAGGGTGGGGCCGACCGGGGAGCTGTTTTTT. It yields the protein CASSPPGRVGPTGELFF.

This sequence joins TRBV18 and TRBJ1-5, with D uncertain. Germline values: CDR1 KGHSH, CDR2 LQKENI. The CDR3 runs 14 residues. V shed 5 bases and J shed 5 bases, with 13 bases lying between them. CDR3 DNA sequence: TGTGCCAGCTCATCCCTGGGCGGAGATCAGCCCCAGCATTTT. Its protein is CASSSLGGDQPQHF.

The chain uses TRBV2 and TRBJ2-7; D is perhaps TRBD1 (6 bases). Trimming stripped 5 bases from V and 2 bases from J, with 10 bases between. This CDR3 spans 13 amino acids. Germline CDR1 SNHLY, CDR2 FYNNEI. The CDR3: CASSKDSPYEQYF. CDR3 bases: TGTGCCAGCAGTAAGGACAGCCCCTACGAGCAGTACTTC.